Following are 29 T cell receptor beta chains from one sample sequenced in a study of blood T cell repertoires in COVID-19. TCRdb's table, derived via immunoSEQ multiplex PCR, lists solely in-frame clones and lacks some. This repertoire shows more than 350,000 clones, 80% to 90% found once; its top ten account for roughly a tenth. Sequencing was performed on peripheral blood. The receptors here all came from a woman in her twenties or thirties with COVID-19, enrolled during active disease.

The chain links TRBV19 to TRBJ2-5, with 12 bases fitting TRBD2. V shed 2 bases and J 2 bases; nucleotides not matched to a gene: 6. Germline CDR1 is LNHDA and CDR2 is SQIVND (reference sequence). The CDR3 is made up of 17 amino acids. For the CDR3, the DNA is TGTGCCAGTAGTATATCTGGACTAGCGGGAATACAAGAGACCCAGTACTTC. Translating it yields CASSISGLAGIQETQYF.

This sequence joins TRBV19 and TRBJ1-1, with D maybe TRBD1 (6 bases). Trimming left V 0 bases short and J 8 bases short, with 13 bases between. The length of the CDR3 is 14 residues. In germline, CDR1 is LNHDA, CDR2 SQIVND (reference sequence). The CDR3 nucleotides read TGTGCCAGTAGTATAGACGGGGGGGCATTCGAAGCTTTCTTT. Translated, it gives CASSIDGGAFEAFF.

In its sample, this clone was seen a few times. The chain employs TRBV7-8 and TRBJ2-5, with 9 positions matching TRBD2. The CDR3 length is 18 residues. Trimming removed 1 base from V and 5 bases from J; junction bases left unmatched: 14. From germline, CDR1 is SGHVS and CDR2 FQNEAQ. This CDR3 reads CASSLGSSGIVGAETQYF. The DNA for the CDR3 is TGTGCCAGCAGCTTAGGTTCTAGCGGGATAGTTGGGGCGGAGACCCAGTACTTC.

This clone was observed a few times. The rearrangement joins TRBV5-1 to TRBJ2-7; D not certain. Germline V CDR1 and CDR2: SGHRS, YFSETQ. The CDR3 loop spans 13 amino acids. Trimming took 0 bases from V and 2 from J, leaving 6 bases between them. CDR3 DNA sequence: TGCGCCAGCAGCTTGGACAGCACCTACGAGCAGTACTTC. Protein: CASSLDSTYEQYF.

In DNA form, the CDR3 reads TGTGCCTGGACCGGGGGTGGGAACACTGAAGCTTTCTTT. Translated, it gives CAWTGGGNTEAFF. The rearrangement uses TRBV30 and TRBJ1-1; TRBD1 might be the D (5 bases). This CDR3 is 13 amino acids long. The ends were cut back, 4 bases at V and 1 base at J, with 10 bases in the middle. The germline V gene encodes CDR1 GTSNPN and CDR2 SVGIG (reference sequence). Using reference TRBV30 and TRBJ1-1 for the parts outside the CDR3, the full variable domain is SQTIHQWPATLVQPVGSPLSLECTVEGTSNPNLYWYRQAAGRGLQLLFYSVGIGQISSEVPQNLSASRPQDRQFILSSKKLLLSDSGFYLCAWTGGGNTEAFFGQGTRLTVV.

The J gene is TRBJ1-6, the V gene TRBV29-1; 7 bases map to TRBD1. The CDR3 is 13 residues long. The V gene's germline CDR1 is SQVTM and CDR2 ANQGSEA. With 6 bases clipped from V and 8 bases from J, the junction kept 7 bases outside the gene matches. The CDR3 coding sequence is TGCAGCGTCTCAGACAGGGCGGATTCACCCCTCCACTTT. Translating gives CSVSDRADSPLHF.

This chain uses TRBV2 with TRBJ1-2; perhaps TRBD1 as D (6 bases). V lost 3 bases to trimming and J lost 6 bases, with 11 bases between them. This CDR3 region has 13 residues. Germline V CDR1 and CDR2: SNHLY, FYNNEI. The CDR3 spells CASSEYRENGYTF. The CDR3 bases are TGTGCCAGCAGTGAGTACAGGGAGAATGGCTACACCTTC.

The genes are TRBV6-5 and TRBJ2-3, with a tentative D call TRBD1 (5 bases). Between the trimmed V and J ends, which lost 6 bases and 3 bases, there was a span of 13 bases. The CDR3 covers 14 residues. CDR1 is MNHEY, CDR2 SVGAGI, per germline. The CDR3 loop is CASRPIDRTDTQYF. For the CDR3, the DNA is TGTGCCAGCAGGCCTATCGACAGAACAGATACGCAGTATTTT.

This clone was recorded at least ten times. This chain links TRBV7-9 with TRBJ2-1; the match to TRBD2 covers 9 bases. Germline values: CDR1 SEHNR, CDR2 FQNEAQ (reference sequence). With V trimmed by 5 bases and J by 0 bases, 17 bases remained unmatched. The CDR3 extends over 20 amino acids. This chain's CDR3 is CASSITSGSPRWTSYNEQFF. The CDR3 DNA follows: TGTGCCAGCAGCATAACTAGCGGGTCCCCCCGGTGGACCTCCTACAATGAGCAGTTCTTC.

The gene calls are TRBV18 and TRBJ2-1; weak D call: TRBD1 (6 bases). V lost 5 bases and J 5 bases, leaving 10 bases between the germline ends. Germline V CDR1 and CDR2: KGHSH, LQKENI. The CDR3 runs 13 residues. The CDR3: CASSRDKNNEQFF. The CDR3 nucleotides are TGTGCCAGCTCAAGGGACAAAAACAATGAGCAGTTCTTC.

The chain couples TRBV6-5 to TRBJ2-1; 7 nucleotides agree with TRBD2. Germline V CDR1 and CDR2: MNHEY, SVGAGI. The CDR3 is 13 amino acids. The V segment lost 8 bases and the J segment 1 base; nucleotides outside the gene matches: 2. In DNA, the CDR3 is TGTGCCAGCCGGGGGGTATCCTACAATGAGCAGTTCTTC. Amino acids: CASRGVSYNEQFF.

This chain uses TRBV7-2 with TRBJ2-1, with 12 bases identical to TRBD2. The J segment lost 8 bases and the V segment lost 2 bases, leaving 4 bases of the junction unmatched. CDR3 length equals 15 residues. Germline lookup yields CDR1 SGHTA and CDR2 FQGNSA. CDR3 nucleotides: TGTGCCAGCAGCTTATCTAGCGGGAGGGCCGATGAGCAGTTCTTC. Protein product: CASSLSSGRADEQFF.

This sequence joins TRBV19 and TRBJ1-5; D is unclear. Germline loops: CDR1 LNHDA, CDR2 SQIVND (reference sequence). This CDR3 is 13 amino acids long. The germline V and J ends were trimmed by 11 bases and 2 bases, with 13 bases remaining between them. The CDR3 protein is CASQWAGNQPQHF. CDR3 nucleotide sequence: TGTGCCTCCCAGTGGGCAGGCAATCAGCCCCAGCATTTT.

The table lists this clone with many counts. This CDR3 reads CASSLGDRTNQPQHF. The CDR3 coding sequence is TGTGCCAGCAGTTTGGGGGACAGGACTAATCAGCCCCAGCATTTT. The V and J genes are TRBV28 and TRBJ1-5; 8 bases line up with TRBD1. The CDR3 sequence is 15 residues long. The V segment lost 3 bases and the J segment 4 bases; nucleotides outside the gene matches: 5. Germline V lookup: CDR1 MDHEN, CDR2 SYDVKM.

This chain connects TRBV29-1 to TRBJ2-1, with TRBD1 identical over 10 bases. Germline values: CDR1 SQVTM, CDR2 ANQGSEA. The V gene end was trimmed by 3 bases and the J gene end by 2 bases; junction bases not matched to a gene: 4. This CDR3 is built from 15 residues. CDR3 nucleotide sequence: TGCAGCGTTGACCCCGGACAGGGGGCCTACAATGAGCAGTTCTTC. This codes for CSVDPGQGAYNEQFF.

The chain links TRBV27 to TRBJ1-5, with 10 bases lining up with TRBD1. The V and J ends lost 10 bases and 8 bases, in that order; junction bases with no gene match: 8. The CDR3 is made up of 13 amino acids. From germline, CDR1 is MNHEY and CDR2 SMNVEV (reference sequence). The CDR3 reads CATRDRGREPQHF. The CDR3 bases are TGTGCCACCCGGGACAGGGGACGTGAGCCCCAGCATTTT.

This chain links TRBV5-4 with TRBJ2-2; 10 bases align to TRBD2. The V segment lost 4 bases and the J segment 4 bases; nucleotides outside the gene matches: 4. The CDR3 runs to 15 residues. From germline, CDR1 is SGHNT and CDR2 YYREEE (reference sequence). The CDR3 region has the DNA TGTGCCAGCAGCGAGACTAGCGGGTTCACCGGGGAGCTGTTTTTT. It specifies CASSETSGFTGELFF. The full variable domain, with the rest looked up from reference TRBV5-4 and TRBJ2-2, is ETGVTQSPTHLIKTRGQQVTLRCSSQSGHNTVSWYQQALGQGPQFIFQYYREEENGRGNFPPRFSGLQFPNYSSELNVNALELDDSALYLCASSETSGFTGELFFGEGSRLTVL.

This chain joins TRBV6-5 and TRBJ2-3, with D possibly being TRBD1 (5 bases). Germline-derived CDR1 and CDR2 are MNHEY and SVGAGI. This CDR3 has 14 residues. The V end lost 6 bases, the J end lost 0 bases, and 10 bases lay between the germline ends. The CDR3 loop reads CASRRQPSTDTQYF. The CDR3 nucleotides are TGTGCCAGCAGACGACAGCCCAGCACAGATACGCAGTATTTT.

The count of this clone is one. CDR3 sequence reads: CASSANDRGAIYF. In DNA form, the CDR3 reads TGTGCCAGCAGCGCCAACGACAGGGGGGCCATATATTTT. V gene TRBV2 combines with J gene TRBJ1-3; 9 bases are a match to TRBD1. Germline V CDR1 and CDR2: SNHLY, FYNNEI. The V gene end was trimmed by 6 bases and the J gene end by 11 bases; junction bases not matched to a gene: 8. This CDR3 spans 13 amino acids.

The J gene is TRBJ2-7, the V gene TRBV5-5; 14 bases agree with TRBD2. Trimming took 3 bases from V and 3 from J; bases not matched to a gene: 11. CDR1 and CDR2 (germline): SGHKS, YYEKEE (reference sequence). This CDR3 contains 18 residues. The CDR3 region has the DNA TGTGCCAGCAGCTCGGGGACTAGCGGGAGAAGGGGATTCTACGAGCAGTACTTC. Its translation: CASSSGTSGRRGFYEQYF.

This clone was counted a single time. This chain links TRBV30 with TRBJ2-7, with D perhaps matching TRBD1 (5 bases). The ends were cut back, 1 base at V and 4 bases at J, with 8 bases in the middle. The germline V gene has CDR1 GTSNPN and CDR2 SVGIG (reference sequence). CDR3 length equals 12 residues. CDR3 DNA sequence: TGTGCCTGGAGTGATGACAGTTACGAGCAGTACTTC. Protein sequence: CAWSDDSYEQYF.

The chain joins TRBV28 to TRBJ2-1; TRBD2 matches at 9 bases. Germline CDR1 and CDR2: MDHEN and SYDVKM. This CDR3 has 15 amino acids. V dropped 4 bases and J dropped 4; count of bases not matched to a gene: 5. CDR3 residues: CASSSASGIYNEQFF. The CDR3 DNA reads TGTGCCAGCAGTTCAGCTAGCGGGATTTACAATGAGCAGTTCTTC.

The chain is built from TRBV9 and TRBJ2-1; TRBD1 is a possible D gene (5 bases). CDR1 and CDR2 from the germline V gene are SGDLS and YYNGEE. Trimming cost V 0 bases and J 10 bases, with 14 bases left between them. The CDR3 loop spans 14 amino acids. CDR3 residues: CASSVAVGAAEQFF. CDR3 bases: TGTGCCAGCAGCGTAGCCGTTGGGGCAGCAGAGCAGTTCTTC.

The chain recombines TRBV29-1 with TRBJ1-1; a weak D match, TRBD1 (5 bases). Germline V lookup: CDR1 SQVTM, CDR2 ANQGSEA. V was trimmed by 7 bases and J by 0 bases, leaving 12 bases between them. This CDR3 comprises 13 residues. In DNA, the CDR3 is TGCAGCGGGGGGACGGGATTGAACACTGAAGCTTTCTTT. Translated, it gives CSGGTGLNTEAFF.

J is TRBJ2-3 and V is TRBV30; TRBD2 agrees at 7 bases. CDR3 size: 15 residues. With 4 bases clipped from V and 3 bases from J, the junction kept 10 bases outside the gene matches. The V gene's germline CDR1 is GTSNPN and CDR2 SVGIG (reference sequence). DNA of the CDR3: TGTGCCTGGACCCGGGGCGGGGGAAGGACAGATACGCAGTATTTT. It is translated as CAWTRGGGRTDTQYF.

V and J are TRBV20-1 and TRBJ1-5; D uncertain. V was clipped by 6 bases and J by 7 bases, with 10 bases between them. The CDR3 has 11 amino acids. CDR1 is DFQATT, CDR2 SNEGSKA, per germline (reference sequence). DNA of the CDR3: TGCAGTGCCCTGGGAGAACAGCCCCAGCATTTT. Protein sequence: CSALGEQPQHF.

The chain links TRBV6-5 to TRBJ1-1; possibly TRBD1 for D (6 bases). Per germline, CDR1 MNHEY and CDR2 SVGAGI. Trimming removed 7 bases at V and 3 bases at J, with 15 bases between. This CDR3 contains 14 residues. This chain's CDR3 is CASTQGRGDTEAFF. CDR3 nucleotide sequence: TGTGCCAGCACCCAGGGCAGGGGAGACACTGAAGCTTTCTTT.

The CDR3 loop is CASTAGALLADSTDTQYF. The CDR3 DNA sequence: TGCGCCAGCACTGCAGGGGCCTTACTAGCGGATAGCACAGATACGCAGTATTTT. This sequence joins TRBV10-2 and TRBJ2-3; 8 nucleotides line up with TRBD2. The V and J ends lost 7 bases and 0 bases, in that order; junction bases with no gene match: 15. Germline V gives CDR1 WSHSY, CDR2 SAAADI. This CDR3 contains 18 residues.

As to this clone: Other DNA sequences within the sample encode an identical CDR3. The V gene is TRBV9, the J gene TRBJ2-7; D might be TRBD2 (6 bases). From germline, CDR1 is SGDLS and CDR2 YYNGEE. This CDR3 has 14 residues. Trimming removed 2 bases at V and 4 bases at J, with 13 bases between. The CDR3 sequence is CASSVGGEGYEQYF. The CDR3 bases are TGTGCCAGCAGCGTGGGGGGTGAGGGATACGAGCAGTACTTC.